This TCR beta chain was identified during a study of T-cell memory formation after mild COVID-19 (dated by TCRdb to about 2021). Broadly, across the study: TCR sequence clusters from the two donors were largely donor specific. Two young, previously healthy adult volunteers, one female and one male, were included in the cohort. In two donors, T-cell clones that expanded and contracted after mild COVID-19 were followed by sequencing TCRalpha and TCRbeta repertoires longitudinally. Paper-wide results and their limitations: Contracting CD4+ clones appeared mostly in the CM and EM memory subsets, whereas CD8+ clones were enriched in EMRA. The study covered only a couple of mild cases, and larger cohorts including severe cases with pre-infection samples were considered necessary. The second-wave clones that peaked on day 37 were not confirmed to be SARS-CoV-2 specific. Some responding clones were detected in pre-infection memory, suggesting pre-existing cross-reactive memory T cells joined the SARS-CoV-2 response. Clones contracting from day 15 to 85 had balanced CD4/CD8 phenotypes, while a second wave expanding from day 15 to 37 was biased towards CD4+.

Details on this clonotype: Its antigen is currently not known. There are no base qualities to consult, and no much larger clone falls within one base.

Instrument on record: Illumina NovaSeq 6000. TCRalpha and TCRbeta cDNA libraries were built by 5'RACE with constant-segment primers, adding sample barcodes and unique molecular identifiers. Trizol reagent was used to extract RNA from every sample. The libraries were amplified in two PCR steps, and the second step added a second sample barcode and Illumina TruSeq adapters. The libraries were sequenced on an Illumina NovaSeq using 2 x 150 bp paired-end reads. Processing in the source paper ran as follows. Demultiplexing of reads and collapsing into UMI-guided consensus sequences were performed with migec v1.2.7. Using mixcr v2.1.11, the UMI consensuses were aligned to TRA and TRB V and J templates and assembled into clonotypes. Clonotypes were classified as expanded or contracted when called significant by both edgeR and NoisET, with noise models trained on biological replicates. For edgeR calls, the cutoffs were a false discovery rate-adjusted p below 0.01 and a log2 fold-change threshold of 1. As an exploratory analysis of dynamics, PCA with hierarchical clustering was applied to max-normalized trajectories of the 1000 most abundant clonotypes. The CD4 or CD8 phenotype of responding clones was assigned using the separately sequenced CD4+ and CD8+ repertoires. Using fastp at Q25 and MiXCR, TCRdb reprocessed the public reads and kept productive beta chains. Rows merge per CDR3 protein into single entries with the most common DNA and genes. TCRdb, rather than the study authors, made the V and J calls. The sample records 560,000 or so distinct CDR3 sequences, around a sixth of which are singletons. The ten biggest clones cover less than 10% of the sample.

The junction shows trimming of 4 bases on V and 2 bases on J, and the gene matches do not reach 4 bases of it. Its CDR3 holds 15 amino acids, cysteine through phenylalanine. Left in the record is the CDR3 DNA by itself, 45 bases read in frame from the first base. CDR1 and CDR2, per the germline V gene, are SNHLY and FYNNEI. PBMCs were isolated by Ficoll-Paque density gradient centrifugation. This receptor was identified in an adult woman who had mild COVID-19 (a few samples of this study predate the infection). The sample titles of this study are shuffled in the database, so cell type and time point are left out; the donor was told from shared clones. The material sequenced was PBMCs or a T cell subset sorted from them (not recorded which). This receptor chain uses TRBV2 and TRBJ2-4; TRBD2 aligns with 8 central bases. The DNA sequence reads TGTGCCAGCAGTGCCAGCGGGAGCACCAAAAACATTCAGTACTTC. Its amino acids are CASSASGSTKNIQYF.